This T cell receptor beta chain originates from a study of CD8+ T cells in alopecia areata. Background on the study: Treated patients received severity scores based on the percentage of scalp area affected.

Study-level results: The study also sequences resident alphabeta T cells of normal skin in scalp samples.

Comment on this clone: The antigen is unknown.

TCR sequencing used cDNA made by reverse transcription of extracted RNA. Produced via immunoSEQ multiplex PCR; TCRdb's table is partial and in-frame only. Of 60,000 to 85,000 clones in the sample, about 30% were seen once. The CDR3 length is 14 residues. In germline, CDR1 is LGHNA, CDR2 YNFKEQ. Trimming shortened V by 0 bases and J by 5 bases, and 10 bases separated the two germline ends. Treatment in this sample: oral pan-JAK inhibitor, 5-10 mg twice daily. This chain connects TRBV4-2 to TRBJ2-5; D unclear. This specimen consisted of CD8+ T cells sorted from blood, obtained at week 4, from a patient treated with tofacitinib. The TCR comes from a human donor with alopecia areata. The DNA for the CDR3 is TGTGCCAGCAGCCAAGAGGGTAATCGGGAGACCCAGTACTTC. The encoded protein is CASSQEGNRETQYF.